The 2 T cell receptor beta chains below come from one sample, sequenced in a study of cytomegalovirus exposure and HLA in healthy donors. Amplification used 60 Vbeta primers and 13 Jbeta primers. Here immunoSEQ multiplex PCR was the method, and the copy in TCRdb shows in-frame clones only, minus some. Of about 130,000 clones listed, approximately 80% are singletons. The sequenced sample was PBMCs. These receptors all come from a woman in her thirties or forties in good health and CMV-seropositive.

This chain connects TRBV19 to TRBJ1-5, with 10 bases aligning to TRBD1. The CDR3 is 18 residues long. The trim removed 6 bases at V and 5 bases at J, leaving 16 bases unmatched. Per germline, CDR1 LNHDA and CDR2 SQIVND (reference sequence). DNA of the CDR3: TGTGCCAGTAGCCTCGGGACAGGGGTAGTTCGCGTGGATCAGCCCCAGCATTTT. Protein product: CASSLGTGVVRVDQPQHF. Combining the CDR3 with reference TRBV19 and TRBJ1-5 gives the whole variable domain DGGITQSPKYLFRKEGQNVTLSCEQNLNHDAMYWYRQDPGQGLRLIYYSQIVNDFQKGDIAEGYSVSREKKESFPLTVTSAQKNPTAFYLCASSLGTGVVRVDQPQHFGDGTRLSIL.

The CDR3: CASSSRDYEQYF. Written as DNA, the CDR3 is TGTGCCAGCAGTTCCAGGGATTACGAGCAGTACTTC. The V gene is TRBV28, the J gene TRBJ2-5; possible D gene TRBD1, 5 bases. Near its end, the DNA agrees better with TRBJ2-7, so the J call may be wrong. Germline V CDR1 and CDR2: MDHEN, SYDVKM. The CDR3 sequence is 12 residues long.